The 24 T cell receptor beta chains listed next were all sequenced from one sample in a study of control samples from healthy donors and cancer patients. Data came from immunoSEQ multiplex PCR; TCRdb stores just in-frame clones and leaves some out. Among 100,000 to 150,000 clones listed, 80% to 95% were seen once. Sequencing was done on a sample of blood. All receptors come from a young man in good health.

The rearrangement joins TRBV27 to TRBJ2-7; tentative D call: TRBD1 (6 bases). V was trimmed by 0 bases and J by 0 bases, leaving 9 bases between them. Germline V gene lookup returns CDR1 MNHEY and CDR2 SMNVEV (reference sequence). The CDR3 loop spans 15 amino acids. The CDR3 region has the DNA TGTGCCAGCAGTTTATCCACGACAGGCTCCTACGAGCAGTACTTC. Translation gives CASSLSTTGSYEQYF.

The chain joins TRBV5-5 to TRBJ1-2, with no clear D. V was cut by 3 bases and J by 8 bases, with 11 bases left in between. CDR3 length: 12 amino acids. Germline CDR1 reads SGHKS; CDR2 reads YYEKEE (reference sequence). CDR3 in amino acids: CASSSSRVGYTF. CDR3 DNA sequence: TGTGCCAGCAGCTCCTCCCGGGTGGGCTACACCTTC.

The rearrangement uses TRBV11-3 and TRBJ2-1; D unresolved. The V gene's germline CDR1 is SGHNT and CDR2 YENEEA. This CDR3 region has 13 residues. Trimming left V 5 bases short and J 9 bases short, with 14 bases between. CDR3 sequence: CASSPSRGGEQFF. The CDR3 DNA follows: TGTGCCAGCAGCCCGTCCCGAGGTGGTGAGCAGTTCTTC. The full variable domain, its missing parts supplied by reference TRBV11-3 and TRBJ2-1, is EAGVVQSPRYKIIEKKQPVAFWCNPISGHNTLYWYLQNLGQGPELLIRYENEEAVDDSQLPKDRFSAERLKGVDSTLKIQPAELGDSAVYLCASSPSRGGEQFFGPGTRLTVL.

The table lists this clone with a count of one. The chain employs TRBV5-1 and TRBJ1-1, with D possibly TRBD1 on 5 matching bases. The CDR3 consists of 14 residues. CDR1 and CDR2 (germline): SGHRS, YFSETQ. The V and J ends lost 0 bases and 2 bases respectively, with 8 bases between them. The CDR3, as DNA: TGCGCCAGCAGCTTGGTGGGACTTAACACTGAAGCTTTCTTT. Protein sequence: CASSLVGLNTEAFF.

The V and J genes are TRBV7-9 and TRBJ2-3; the match to TRBD2 covers 11 bases. The CDR3 length is 16 residues. Germline trimming cut 5 bases from V and 3 bases from J; bases unmatched to any gene: 7. In germline, CDR1 is SEHNR, CDR2 FQNEAQ (reference sequence). The CDR3 loop is CASSPHSGGETDTQYF. As DNA, the CDR3 is TGTGCCAGCAGCCCTCATAGCGGGGGGGAGACAGATACGCAGTATTTT.

This clone is a singleton in its sample. Within the sample, other DNA sequences also encode this same CDR3. The V call is TRBV7-2, the J call TRBJ1-2; no clear D. The V gene's germline CDR1 is SGHTA and CDR2 FQGNSA. CDR3 size: 13 residues. The V and J ends lost 2 bases and 4 bases respectively, with 8 bases between them. The CDR3 DNA sequence: TGTGCCAGCAGCTTACGAGGGCTCTATGGCTACACCTTC. As protein: CASSLRGLYGYTF.

This sequence joins TRBV9 and TRBJ2-1; 9 bases line up with TRBD2. Trimming took 4 bases from V and 4 from J; bases not matched to a gene: 6. CDR1 and CDR2 (germline): SGDLS, YYNGEE. The length of the CDR3 is 15 residues. The CDR3 sequence: CASSLGLAPYNEQFF. CDR3 nucleotide sequence: TGTGCCAGCAGCCTCGGACTAGCGCCGTACAATGAGCAGTTCTTC.

This chain joins TRBV15 and TRBJ2-7, with unresolved D. V shed 0 bases and J shed 1 base, with 7 bases lying between them. The CDR3 is 14 residues long. The germline CDR1 and CDR2 sequences are LNHNV and YYDKDF (reference sequence). The CDR3 loop reads CATSRDSRSYEQYF. In nucleotides, the CDR3 is TGTGCCACCAGCAGAGATTCCAGGTCCTACGAGCAGTACTTC.

This sequence joins TRBV19 and TRBJ2-3, with 11 bases fitting TRBD2. From germline, CDR1 is LNHDA and CDR2 SQIVND (reference sequence). This CDR3 comprises 16 residues. V gave up 3 bases and J gave up 4 bases; unmatched junction bases: 6. The CDR3 region has the DNA TGTGCCAGTAGTATTAGACTAGCGGGGCACGCAGATACGCAGTATTTT. Translating it yields CASSIRLAGHADTQYF. Full variable domain (missing parts from reference TRBV19 and TRBJ2-3): DGGITQSPKYLFRKEGQNVTLSCEQNLNHDAMYWYRQDPGQGLRLIYYSQIVNDFQKGDIAEGYSVSREKKESFPLTVTSAQKNPTAFYLCASSIRLAGHADTQYFGPGTRLTVL.

The genes are TRBV4-1 and TRBJ2-4, with D uncertain. Deletions cut 4 bases from V and 0 bases from J, with 10 bases between. The germline V gene has CDR1 MGHRA and CDR2 YSYEKL. This CDR3 has 15 amino acids. The CDR3 DNA reads TGCGCCAGCAGCCCCCTGGTTATAGCCAAAAACATTCAGTACTTC. It specifies CASSPLVIAKNIQYF.

The genes are TRBV10-3 and TRBJ1-5, with 7 bases identical to TRBD1. The trim removed 0 bases at V and 3 bases at J, leaving 2 bases unmatched. CDR3 size: 15 residues. Germline V gene sequence: CDR1 ENHRY, CDR2 SYGVKD. The CDR3, as DNA: TGTGCCATCAGTGAGTCAGGACAGGCCAATCAGCCCCAGCATTTT. The encoded protein is CAISESGQANQPQHF.

This rearrangement joins TRBV11-2 to TRBJ1-2; TRBD1 aligns across 7 bases. The CDR3 is 16 amino acids. Germline V gene lookup returns CDR1 SGHAT and CDR2 FQNNGV. The J segment lost 8 bases and the V segment lost 0 bases, leaving 12 bases of the junction unmatched. The CDR3 DNA sequence: TGTGCCAGCAGCTTAGATCCAAGGGGGCTAAGCTGCGGCTACACCTTC. This sequence encodes CASSLDPRGLSCGYTF. Supplemented by reference TRBV11-2 and TRBJ1-2, the full variable domain reads EAGVAQSPRYKIIEKRQSVAFWCNPISGHATLYWYQQILGQGPKLLIQFQNNGVVDDSQLPKDRFSAERLKGVDSTLKIQPAKLEDSAVYLCASSLDPRGLSCGYTFGSGTRLTVV.

V usage is TRBV2 and J usage is TRBJ2-7; 7 bases map to TRBD1. Germline-derived CDR1 and CDR2 are SNHLY and FYNNEI. This CDR3 spans 14 amino acids. J was trimmed by 3 bases and V by 1 base; bases with no gene match: 3. The CDR3 nucleotides read TGTGCCAGCAGTGAAGACAGGGGCCACTACGAGCAGTACTTC. It yields the protein CASSEDRGHYEQYF.

The CDR3 region has the DNA TGTGCCAGCAGTGATATCCTAGCGGGGGGGAACCAAGAGACCCAGTACTTC. As protein: CASSDILAGGNQETQYF. This chain uses TRBV2 with TRBJ2-5; TRBD2 matches 12 bases. Germline assignment: CDR1 SNHLY and CDR2 FYNNEI. With 3 bases clipped from V and 0 bases from J, the junction kept 5 bases outside the gene matches. This CDR3 has 17 residues.

The V call is TRBV19, the J call TRBJ1-1, with D maybe TRBD1 (5 bases). Germline V lookup: CDR1 LNHDA, CDR2 SQIVND (reference sequence). The CDR3 consists of 13 residues. With 5 bases removed from V and 0 bases from J, the gap between germline ends came to 7 bases. The CDR3 bases are TGTGCCAGTAGTGAACAGGTGAACACTGAAGCTTTCTTT. Protein product: CASSEQVNTEAFF.

About this clone itself: Other DNA sequences in this specimen translate into the identical CDR3. This rearrangement joins TRBV3-1 (or the pseudogene TRBV3-2) to TRBJ2-2; 12 bases line up with TRBD2. Germline V lookup: CDR1 LGHDT, CDR2 YNNKEL (reference sequence). Losses at the gene ends were 0 bases for V and 6 bases for J; bases not matched to a gene: 5. The CDR3 consists of 17 residues. CDR3 residues: CASSQDLAGGRPGELFF. CDR3 coding DNA: TGTGCCAGCAGCCAAGATCTAGCGGGGGGGCGGCCCGGGGAGCTGTTTTTT.

This chain joins TRBV9 and TRBJ2-7; D unclear. Germline V CDR1 and CDR2: SGDLS, YYNGEE. This CDR3 spans 13 amino acids. V dropped 3 bases and J dropped 3 bases, with 10 bases sitting between them. The CDR3: CASSGGTGYEQYF. In DNA form, the CDR3 reads TGTGCCAGCAGCGGGGGAACGGGCTACGAGCAGTACTTC.

This clone was picked up a small number of times. This sequence joins TRBV10-3 and TRBJ2-1, with 8 bases that match TRBD1. V lost 6 bases and J lost 8; bases outside the gene matches: 9. Germline loops: CDR1 ENHRY, CDR2 SYGVKD. The CDR3 contains 14 residues. CDR3 DNA sequence: TGTGCCATCAGGACGGGACAGGCGTCCGATGAGCAGTTCTTC. Translated: CAIRTGQASDEQFF.

The chain links TRBV6-6 to TRBJ1-2; weak D call: TRBD1 (5 bases). Germline V gene lookup returns CDR1 MNHNY and CDR2 SVGAGI (reference sequence). CDR3 length: 14 residues. V shed 2 bases and J shed 5 bases, with 12 bases lying between them. CDR3 sequence (DNA): TGTGCCAGCAGTTACGATTTGGGGGGTTATGGCTACACCTTC. It codes for CASSYDLGGYGYTF.

The rearrangement joins TRBV3-1 (or the pseudogene TRBV3-2) to TRBJ1-3; 7 nucleotides agree with TRBD1. V was clipped by 2 bases and J by 8 bases; unmatched bases: 9. The CDR3 spans 15 residues. The germline V gene encodes CDR1 LGHDT and CDR2 YNNKEL (reference sequence). This CDR3 is CASSQWYRGEDTIYF. The CDR3 DNA is TGTGCCAGCAGCCAATGGTACAGGGGCGAGGACACCATATATTTT.

Turning to this clone: Other DNA variants within this sample encode the same CDR3. V usage is TRBV7-9 and J usage is TRBJ1-2, with TRBD1 matching over 8 bases. Germline CDR1 is SEHNR and CDR2 is FQNEAQ (reference sequence). V shed 4 bases, J shed 6 bases, and the junction held 4 bases outside the gene matches. The CDR3 runs to 13 residues. CDR3 DNA: TGTGCCAGCAGCTCGTCGACAGGGGATGGCTACACCTTC. Its translation is CASSSSTGDGYTF.

This rearrangement joins TRBV5-1 to TRBJ1-2; D remains ambiguous. V was pared by 3 bases and J by 2 bases, with 11 bases between. Germline values: CDR1 SGHRS, CDR2 YFSETQ. The CDR3 covers 14 residues. CDR3 DNA sequence: TGCGCCAGCAGCTCCCAGACTGGCAACTATGGCTACACCTTC. It encodes CASSSQTGNYGYTF.

The V call is TRBV27, the J call TRBJ1-2; D is unclear. This CDR3 contains 18 residues. V lost 2 bases and J lost 7, with 26 bases in between. Germline V gene data show CDR1 as MNHEY and CDR2 as SMNVEV (reference sequence). The CDR3 spells CASSLRSRFRQDIGGYTF. The DNA for the CDR3 is TGTGCCAGCAGTTTACGATCCCGGTTCAGGCAGGATATAGGTGGCTACACCTTC.

The sample holds one count of this clone. CDR3 in DNA: TGCGCCAGCAGCCCTGGGACTAGCGGGGCAGATACGCAGTATTTT. It is translated as CASSPGTSGADTQYF. V gene TRBV5-1 combines with J gene TRBJ2-3; 13 bases align to TRBD2. The germline V gene encodes CDR1 SGHRS and CDR2 YFSETQ. V shed 4 bases, J shed 4 bases, and the junction held 3 bases outside the gene matches. The CDR3 has 15 amino acids. Using reference TRBV5-1 and TRBJ2-3 for the parts outside the CDR3, the full variable domain is KAGVTQTPRYLIKTRGQQVTLSCSPISGHRSVSWYQQTPGQGLQFLFEYFSETQRNKGNFPGRFSGRQFSNSRSEMNVSTLELGDSALYLCASSPGTSGADTQYFGPGTRLTVL.